The T cell receptor (beta chain) under discussion was sequenced for a study of cytomegalovirus exposure and HLA in healthy donors. CDR1 SGHRS and CDR2 YFSETQ come from the germline V gene. The CDR3 spans 14 residues. Trimming left V 4 bases short and J 2 bases short, with 12 bases between. The PCR had 60 Vbeta and 13 Jbeta primers. The method was immunoSEQ multiplex PCR; TCRdb's version includes in-frame clones alone and lacks a portion of them. The sample records over 90,000 clones, around 78% being singletons. This receptor was identified in a man aged 35 to 55 in good health and CMV-seronegative. The sequencing sample was made of PBMCs. The chain has TRBV5-1 and TRBJ2-5, with a tentative D call TRBD2 (7 bases). The CDR3, as DNA: TGCGCCAGCAGCATAGGGAGGGGGCAAGAGACCCAGTACTTC. Translated: CASSIGRGQETQYF.